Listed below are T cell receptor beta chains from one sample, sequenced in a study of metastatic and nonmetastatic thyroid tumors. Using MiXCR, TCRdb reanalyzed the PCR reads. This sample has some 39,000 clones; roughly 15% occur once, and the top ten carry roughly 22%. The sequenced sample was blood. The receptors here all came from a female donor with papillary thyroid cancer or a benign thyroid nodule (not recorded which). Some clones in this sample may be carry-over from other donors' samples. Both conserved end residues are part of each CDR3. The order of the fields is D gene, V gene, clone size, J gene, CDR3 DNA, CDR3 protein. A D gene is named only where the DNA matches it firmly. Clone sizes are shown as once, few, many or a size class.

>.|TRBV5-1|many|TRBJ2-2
TGCGCCAGCAGCTTGGCCCTGGTTAACACCGGGGAGCTGTTTTTT
CASSLALVNTGELFF
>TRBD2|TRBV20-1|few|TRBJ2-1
TGCAGTGCTACCGGGACTAGCGGGAGGAAGTCCTACAATGAGCAGTTCTTC
CSATGTSGRKSYNEQFF
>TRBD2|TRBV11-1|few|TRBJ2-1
TGTGCCAGCAGCTTAGTTATAGCGGGGACCAATGAGCAGTTCTTC
CASSLVIAGTNEQFF
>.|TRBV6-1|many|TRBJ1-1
TGTGCCAGCAGTGCCCTTAACTCGAACACTGAAGCTTTCTTT
CASSALNSNTEAFF
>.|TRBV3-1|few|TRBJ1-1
TGTGCCAGCAGCCAAGTAGGGGACACTGAAGCTTTCTTT
CASSQVGDTEAFF
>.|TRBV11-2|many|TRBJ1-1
TGTGCCAGCAGCCAGGGGATCTTGGGCACTGAAGCTTTCTTT
CASSQGILGTEAFF
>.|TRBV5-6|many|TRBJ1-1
TGTGCCAGCAGCTCGACAGGTGTGAACACTGAAGCTTTCTTT
CASSSTGVNTEAFF
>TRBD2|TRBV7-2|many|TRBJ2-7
TGTGCCAGCAGCTTAGCGGGAGGGAGCTCCTACGAGCAGTACTTC
CASSLAGGSSYEQYF
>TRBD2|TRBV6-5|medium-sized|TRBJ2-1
TGTGCCAGCAGTTACTCGGGCGGGAGGTACTCCAATGAGCAGTTCTTC
CASSYSGGRYSNEQFF
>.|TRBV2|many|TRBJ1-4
TGTGCCAGCAGTGAAGACCATCCTACCAGGGCAACTAATGAAAAACTGTTTTTT
CASSEDHPTRATNEKLFF
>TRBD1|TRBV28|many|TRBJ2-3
TGTGCCAGCAGTTTATTAGGGGACAGGGGGACAGATACGCAGTATTTT
CASSLLGDRGTDTQYF